Below, 21 T cell receptor beta chains from the same sample are listed, as sequenced in a study of blood T cell repertoires in COVID-19. Assay used: immunoSEQ multiplex PCR; TCRdb lists only in-frame clones, some missing. The sample includes some 400,000 clones, approximately 89% of them seen just once. The sample consisted of PBMCs or T cells enriched from blood (not recorded which). These receptors were obtained from a woman in her 30s who had recovered from COVID-19.

The chain links TRBV24-1 to TRBJ2-1; TRBD2 might be the D (6 bases). This CDR3 comprises 12 residues. Between the trimmed V and J ends, which lost 7 bases and 9 bases, there was a span of 12 bases. Germline values: CDR1 KGHDR, CDR2 SFDVKD. CDR3: CATSWDSGEQFF. The CDR3 DNA reads TGTGCCACCAGCTGGGACTCCGGTGAGCAGTTCTTC.

The chain is built from TRBV18 and TRBJ1-6; 8 nucleotides align to TRBD1. J gave up 13 bases and V 5 bases, and 13 bases lay outside the gene matches. Germline CDR1 KGHSH, CDR2 LQKENI. The CDR3 covers 15 residues. The CDR3 nucleotides are TGTGCCAGCTCATTTCGGACAGGGACTTCGGTTCCCCTCCACTTT. This gives the protein CASSFRTGTSVPLHF.

The chain has TRBV24-1 and TRBJ2-1; 10 bases are shared with TRBD2. Germline V gene lookup returns CDR1 KGHDR and CDR2 SFDVKD. The junction had 4 bases not matched to a gene; V was cut back by 5 bases and J by 4 bases. The CDR3 spans 15 residues. CDR3 nucleotides: TGTGCCACCAGTGCCCGGACTAGCGGATACAATGAGCAGTTCTTC. It is translated as CATSARTSGYNEQFF.

The rearrangement uses TRBV19 and TRBJ1-5, with D uncertain. This CDR3 is built from 15 residues. CDR1 and CDR2 from the germline V gene are LNHDA and SQIVND (reference sequence). V gave up 0 bases and J gave up 6 bases, with 12 bases separating them. CDR3 in amino acids: CASSIDSGGLQPQHF. Written as DNA, the CDR3 is TGTGCCAGTAGTATAGATTCGGGAGGGCTTCAGCCCCAGCATTTT.

This clone has only one observation. The rearrangement uses TRBV25-1 and TRBJ2-1, with TRBD1 matching over 9 bases. Germline assignment: CDR1 MGHDK and CDR2 SYGVNS. The trim removed 2 bases at V and 7 bases at J, leaving 6 bases unmatched. The CDR3 is 15 residues long. In DNA, the CDR3 is TGTGCCAGCAGTGAAAACCGGGACAGGGTGAATGAGCAGTTCTTC. Amino acid sequence: CASSENRDRVNEQFF.

Only one count was recorded for this clone. The chain recombines TRBV2 with TRBJ2-2; the D gene is possibly TRBD1 (6 bases). CDR3 length: 14 residues. With 7 bases removed from V and 6 bases from J, the gap between germline ends came to 15 bases. Germline CDR1 reads SNHLY; CDR2 reads FYNNEI. The CDR3 DNA follows: TGTGCCAGCACTCCATACAGGGCGGCCGGGGAGCTGTTTTTT. Protein sequence: CASTPYRAAGELFF.

This CDR3 reads CATSRVPGSSSYEQYF. The CDR3 DNA follows: TGTGCCACCAGCAGAGTCCCGGGTAGTAGCTCCTACGAGCAGTACTTC. V and J are TRBV15 and TRBJ2-7; D remains unclear. The CDR3 loop spans 16 amino acids. Trimming left V 1 base short and J 0 bases short, with 13 bases between. Germline-derived CDR1 and CDR2 are LNHNV and YYDKDF (reference sequence). The full variable domain, with the rest looked up from reference TRBV15 and TRBJ2-7, is DAMVIQNPRYQVTQFGKPVTLSCSQTLNHNVMYWYQQKSSQAPKLLFHYYDKDFNNEADTPDNFQSRRPNTSFCFLDIRSPGLGDTAMYLCATSRVPGSSSYEQYFGPGTRLTVT.

The chain uses TRBV7-8 and TRBJ2-7; TRBD2 matches 11 bases. The CDR3 is 18 amino acids. CDR1 and CDR2 from the germline V gene are SGHVS and FQNEAQ. The J segment lost 2 bases and the V segment lost 5 bases, leaving 14 bases of the junction unmatched. CDR3 residues: CASSRTGTSGYIAYEQYF. DNA for the CDR3: TGTGCCAGCAGCCGCACCGGGACTAGCGGTTATATTGCCTACGAGCAGTACTTC.

V and J are TRBV24-1 and TRBJ1-1; D gene uncertain. The CDR3 sequence is 13 residues long. The V gene lost 11 bases and the J gene lost 0 bases, with 12 bases spanning the gap. Looked up from germline, CDR1 is KGHDR and CDR2 is SFDVKD. This CDR3 reads CAIRRDLNTEAFF. CDR3 DNA: TGTGCCATCAGGAGAGATTTGAACACTGAAGCTTTCTTT.

The gene calls are TRBV6-6 and TRBJ1-2; 7 bases are a match to TRBD1. V trimming: 0 bases; J trimming: 6 bases; junction bases outside the gene matches: 4. CDR3 length equals 14 residues. Per germline, CDR1 MNHNY and CDR2 SVGAGI (reference sequence). The CDR3 reads CASSYSEGANGYTF. The CDR3 region has the DNA TGTGCCAGCAGTTACTCAGAGGGGGCGAATGGCTACACCTTC.

This clone was seen more than once but under ten times. The V gene is TRBV27, the J gene TRBJ2-1; D is perhaps TRBD2 (6 bases). V lost 2 bases, J lost 8 bases, and 13 bases lay in between. Per germline, CDR1 MNHEY and CDR2 SMNVEV (reference sequence). The CDR3 length is 14 residues. CDR3 protein: CASSLAGGFDEQFF. Here the CDR3 DNA reads TGTGCCAGCAGTTTAGCCGGGGGTTTCGATGAGCAGTTCTTC.

J is TRBJ1-2 and V is TRBV7-9; tentatively, D is TRBD1 (6 bases). Germline V lookup: CDR1 SEHNR, CDR2 FQNEAQ (reference sequence). The CDR3 has 14 residues. Trimming stripped 2 bases from V and 2 bases from J, with 9 bases between. The CDR3 sequence: CASSLITGNYGYTF. CDR3 bases: TGTGCCAGCAGCTTAATCACAGGGAACTATGGCTACACCTTC.

The chain links TRBV27 to TRBJ1-1, with TRBD1 identical over 8 bases. V shed 2 bases, J shed 4 bases, and the junction held 3 bases outside the gene matches. Germline V CDR1 and CDR2: MNHEY, SMNVEV (reference sequence). The CDR3 is made up of 14 amino acids. CDR3 nucleotides: TGTGCCAGCAGTTTAGGACAGGGTCTCACTGAAGCTTTCTTT. This translates into CASSLGQGLTEAFF.

This sequence joins TRBV30 and TRBJ1-5; 8 nucleotides agree with TRBD1. CDR3 length: 14 amino acids. After removal of 5 bases from V and 4 bases from J, the junction contained 7 bases not matched to a gene. Per the germline V gene, CDR1 is GTSNPN and CDR2 is SVGIG (reference sequence). CDR3 sequence: CAWARTGGNQPQHF. CDR3 DNA: TGTGCCTGGGCCCGAACAGGGGGTAATCAGCCCCAGCATTTT.

J is TRBJ1-1 and V is TRBV9; 10 nucleotides align to TRBD1. The CDR3 totals 16 residues. J was trimmed by 6 bases and V by 4 bases; bases with no gene match: 12. Germline loops: CDR1 SGDLS, CDR2 YYNGEE. The CDR3 nucleotides are TGTGCCAGCAGCTTGCCGGGACAGGGGATGAGCCCTGAAGCTTTCTTT. It specifies CASSLPGQGMSPEAFF.

Concerning this clone: Other DNA sequences in this specimen translate into the identical CDR3. The V call is TRBV18, the J call TRBJ2-2; TRBD2 agrees at 7 bases. With V trimmed by 2 bases and J by 1 base, 4 bases remained unmatched. This CDR3 contains 16 residues. Germline V gene lookup returns CDR1 KGHSH and CDR2 LQKENI. CDR3 DNA sequence: TGTGCCAGCTCACCAAGAACGGGGGGGAACACCGGGGAGCTGTTTTTT. Encoded protein: CASSPRTGGNTGELFF.

In regard to this clone: Other nucleotide sequences from this sample produce the same CDR3. The J gene is TRBJ1-5, the V gene TRBV12-3 or TRBV12-4; TRBD1 is a possible D gene (6 bases). V lost 4 bases and J lost 5, with 9 bases in between. The CDR3 has 13 residues. Here the CDR3 reads CASSSHRDQPQHF. CDR3 coding DNA: TGTGCCAGCAGTTCACACAGGGATCAGCCCCAGCATTTT.

This clone was recorded a few times. V is TRBV7-3 and J is TRBJ2-7; possibly TRBD1 for D (6 bases). The germline V gene has CDR1 SGHTA and CDR2 FQGTGA. With 5 bases removed from V and 6 bases from J, the gap between germline ends came to 11 bases. The CDR3 sequence is 12 residues long. The CDR3 nucleotides read TGTGCCAGCAGCACACAGGGTGGCGAGCAGTACTTC. Amino acids: CASSTQGGEQYF.

V gene TRBV6-1 combines with J gene TRBJ1-1; D call uncertain. The CDR3 loop spans 11 amino acids. CDR1 is MNHNS and CDR2 is SASEGT in the germline V gene. V was clipped by 2 bases and J by 8 bases, with 6 bases between them. The CDR3 DNA sequence: TGTGCCAGCAGTGAACCCCTCGAAGCTTTCTTT. Its translation is CASSEPLEAFF.

The CDR3 reads CASSGQGAEQFF. CDR3 DNA sequence: TGTGCCAGCAGCGGACAGGGGGCTGAGCAGTTCTTC. The chain is built from TRBV9 and TRBJ2-1; 10 bases agree with TRBD1. J was trimmed by 9 bases and V by 3 bases; bases with no gene match: 0. From germline, CDR1 is SGDLS and CDR2 YYNGEE. The CDR3 runs 12 residues. Based on the CDR3 plus reference TRBV9 and TRBJ2-1, the full variable domain is DSGVTQTPKHLITATGQRVTLRCSPRSGDLSVYWYQQSLDQGLQFLIQYYNGEERAKGNILERFSAQQFPDLHSELNLSSLELGDSALYFCASSGQGAEQFFGPGTRLTVL.

This chain uses TRBV9 with TRBJ1-4; D ambiguous. Germline values: CDR1 SGDLS, CDR2 YYNGEE. The V end lost 0 bases, the J end lost 8 bases, and 8 bases lay between the germline ends. The CDR3 is 13 amino acids. CDR3 loop: CASSVGGNEKLFF. CDR3 nucleotide sequence: TGTGCCAGCAGCGTAGGAGGGAACGAAAAACTGTTTTTT. The complete variable domain, with remaining parts taken from reference TRBV9 and TRBJ1-4, reads DSGVTQTPKHLITATGQRVTLRCSPRSGDLSVYWYQQSLDQGLQFLIQYYNGEERAKGNILERFSAQQFPDLHSELNLSSLELGDSALYFCASSVGGNEKLFFGSGTQLSVL.